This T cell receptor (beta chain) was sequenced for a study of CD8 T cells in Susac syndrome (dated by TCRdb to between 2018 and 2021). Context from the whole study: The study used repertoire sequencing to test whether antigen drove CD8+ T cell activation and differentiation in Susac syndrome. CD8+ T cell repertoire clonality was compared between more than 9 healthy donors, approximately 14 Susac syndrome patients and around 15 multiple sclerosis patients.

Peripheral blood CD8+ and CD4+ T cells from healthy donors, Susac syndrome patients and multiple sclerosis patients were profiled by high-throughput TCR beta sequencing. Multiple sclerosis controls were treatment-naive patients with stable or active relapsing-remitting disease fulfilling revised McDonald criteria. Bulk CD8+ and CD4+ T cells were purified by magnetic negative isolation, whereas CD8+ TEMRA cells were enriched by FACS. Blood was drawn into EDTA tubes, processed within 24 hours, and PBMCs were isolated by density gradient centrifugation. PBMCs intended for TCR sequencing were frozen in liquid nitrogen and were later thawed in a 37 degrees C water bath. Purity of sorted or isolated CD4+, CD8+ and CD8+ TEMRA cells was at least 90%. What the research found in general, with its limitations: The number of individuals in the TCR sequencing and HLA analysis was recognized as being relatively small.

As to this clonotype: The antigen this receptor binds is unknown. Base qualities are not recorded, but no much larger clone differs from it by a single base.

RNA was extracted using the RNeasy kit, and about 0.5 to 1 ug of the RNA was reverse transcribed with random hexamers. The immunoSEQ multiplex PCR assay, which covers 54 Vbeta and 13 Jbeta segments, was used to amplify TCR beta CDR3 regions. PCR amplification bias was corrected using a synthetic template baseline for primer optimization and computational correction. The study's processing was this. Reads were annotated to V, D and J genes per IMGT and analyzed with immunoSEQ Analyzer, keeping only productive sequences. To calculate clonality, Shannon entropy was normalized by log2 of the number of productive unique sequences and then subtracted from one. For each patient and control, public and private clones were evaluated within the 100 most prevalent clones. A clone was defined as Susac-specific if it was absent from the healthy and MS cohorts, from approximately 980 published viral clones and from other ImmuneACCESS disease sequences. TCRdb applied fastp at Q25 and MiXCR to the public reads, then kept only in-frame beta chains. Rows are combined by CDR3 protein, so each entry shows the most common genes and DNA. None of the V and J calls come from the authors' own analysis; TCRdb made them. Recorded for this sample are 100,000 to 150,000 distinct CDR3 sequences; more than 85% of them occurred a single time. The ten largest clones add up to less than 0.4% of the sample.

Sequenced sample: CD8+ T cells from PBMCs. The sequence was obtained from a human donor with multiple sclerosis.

The base sequence is TGTGCCAGCAGCCTAATCGGACGGACTAGCACAGATACGCAGTATTTT. It translates as CASSLIGRTSTDTQYF. The rearranged chain carries TRBV12-3 or TRBV12-4 and TRBJ2-3, and possibly TRBD2, on 5 matching bases. Reading from cysteine to phenylalanine, the CDR3 counts 16 amino acids. Only CDR3 DNA is held: 48 bases, read in frame from base 1. The germline ends are 16 bases apart after V is trimmed by 6 bases and J by 0 bases.